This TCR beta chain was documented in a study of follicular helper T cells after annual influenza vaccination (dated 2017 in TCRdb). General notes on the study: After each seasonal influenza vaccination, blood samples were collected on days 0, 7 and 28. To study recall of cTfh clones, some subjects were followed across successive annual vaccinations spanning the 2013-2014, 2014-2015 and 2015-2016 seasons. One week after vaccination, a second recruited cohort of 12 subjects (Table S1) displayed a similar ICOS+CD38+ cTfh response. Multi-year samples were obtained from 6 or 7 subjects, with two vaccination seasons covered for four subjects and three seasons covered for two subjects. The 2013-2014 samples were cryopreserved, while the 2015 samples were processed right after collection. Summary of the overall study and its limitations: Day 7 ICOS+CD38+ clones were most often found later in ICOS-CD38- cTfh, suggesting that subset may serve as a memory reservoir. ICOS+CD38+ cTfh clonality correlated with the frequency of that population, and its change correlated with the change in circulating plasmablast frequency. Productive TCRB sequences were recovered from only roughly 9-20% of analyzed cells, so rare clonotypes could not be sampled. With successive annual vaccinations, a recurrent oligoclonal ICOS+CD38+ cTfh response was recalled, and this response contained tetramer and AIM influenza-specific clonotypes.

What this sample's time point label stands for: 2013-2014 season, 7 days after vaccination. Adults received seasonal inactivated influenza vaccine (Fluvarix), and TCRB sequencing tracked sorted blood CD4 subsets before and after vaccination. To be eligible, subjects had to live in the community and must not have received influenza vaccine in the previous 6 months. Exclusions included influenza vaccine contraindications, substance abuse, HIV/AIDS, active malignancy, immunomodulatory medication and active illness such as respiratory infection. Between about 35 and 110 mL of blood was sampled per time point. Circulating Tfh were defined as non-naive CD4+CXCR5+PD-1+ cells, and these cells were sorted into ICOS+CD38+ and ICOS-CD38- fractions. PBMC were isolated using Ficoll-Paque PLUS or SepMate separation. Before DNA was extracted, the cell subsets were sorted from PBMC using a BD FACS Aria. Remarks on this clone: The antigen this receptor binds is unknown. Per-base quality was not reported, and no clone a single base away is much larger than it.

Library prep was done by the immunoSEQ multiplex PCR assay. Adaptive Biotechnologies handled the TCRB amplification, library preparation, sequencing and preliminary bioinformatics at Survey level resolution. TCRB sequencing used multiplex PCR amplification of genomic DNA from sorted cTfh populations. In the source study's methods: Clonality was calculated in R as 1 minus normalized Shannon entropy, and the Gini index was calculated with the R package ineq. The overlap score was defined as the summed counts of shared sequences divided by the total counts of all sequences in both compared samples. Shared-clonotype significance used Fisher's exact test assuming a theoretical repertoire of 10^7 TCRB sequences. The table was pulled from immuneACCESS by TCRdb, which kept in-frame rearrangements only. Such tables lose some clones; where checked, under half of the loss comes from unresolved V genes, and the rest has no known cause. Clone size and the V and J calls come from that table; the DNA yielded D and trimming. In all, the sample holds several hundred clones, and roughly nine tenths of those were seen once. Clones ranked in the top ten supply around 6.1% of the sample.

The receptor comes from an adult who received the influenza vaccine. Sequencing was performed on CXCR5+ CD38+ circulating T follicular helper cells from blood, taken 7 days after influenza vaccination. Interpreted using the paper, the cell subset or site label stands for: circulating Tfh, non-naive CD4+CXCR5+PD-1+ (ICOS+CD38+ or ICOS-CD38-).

The DNA reads TGTGCCAGCAGTCCCTGGGGGGGCGGGGGTAATGAGCAGTTCTTC. The translation is CASSPWGGGGNEQFF. The rearrangement combines TRBV6-5 with TRBJ2-1; the D gene is possibly TRBD2, with 7 bases matching. From a lookup of the germline V gene, CDR1 and CDR2 are MNHEY and SVGAGI. Reading from cysteine to phenylalanine, the CDR3 counts 15 amino acids. Only CDR3 DNA is held: 45 bases, read in frame from base 1. Trimming removed 5 bases from V and 7 bases from J, leaving 18 bases between the germline ends.